A single sample is the source of the 32 T cell receptor beta chains below, sequenced in a study of shared clonotypes between healthy human individuals. Sequencing used immunoSEQ multiplex PCR; TCRdb keeps in-frame clones, though not all of them. The sample comprises millions of clones, around 90% of which are singletons, and over 0.12% rests with the top ten. Sequencing was performed on naive CD4+ T cells sorted from blood. The subset: CD45RA+ positively selected. These receptor sequences come from a man aged 18 to 30 in good health.

This clone has only one observation. Different DNA sequences within this sample yield the same CDR3. This rearrangement joins TRBV20-1 to TRBJ2-1; D is unclear. The V gene's germline CDR1 is DFQATT and CDR2 SNEGSKA (reference sequence). Trimming removed 6 bases at V and 7 bases at J, with 7 bases between. The CDR3 consists of 10 residues. CDR3 coding DNA: TGCAGTGCCCTAGGTAATGAGCAGTTCTTC. Amino acid sequence: CSALGNEQFF.

The V call is TRBV28, the J call TRBJ2-7; maybe TRBD1 (6 bases). Germline CDR1 reads MDHEN; CDR2 reads SYDVKM. The CDR3 contains 12 residues. Trimming took 6 bases from V and 3 from J, leaving 9 bases between them. The CDR3 DNA follows: TGTGCCAGCAGAACCAGGGGCTACGAGCAGTACTTC. Encoded protein: CASRTRGYEQYF. Drawing the rest from reference TRBV28 and TRBJ2-7, the complete variable domain is DVKVTQSSRYLVKRTGEKVFLECVQDMDHENMFWYRQDPGLGLRLIYFSYDVKMKEKGDIPEGYSVSREKKERFSLILESASTNQTSMYLCASRTRGYEQYFGPGTRLTVT.

The chain is built from TRBV7-8 and TRBJ1-1; unclear D gene. Germline lookup yields CDR1 SGHVS and CDR2 FQNEAQ. V was shortened by 1 base and J by 6 bases, with 12 bases between the two germline ends. The length of the CDR3 is 14 residues. The CDR3 nucleotides are TGTGCCAGCAGCTTAGAAGGTACGAAGCCTGAAGCTTTCTTT. As protein: CASSLEGTKPEAFF. Full variable domain (outside the CDR3, taken from reference TRBV7-8 and TRBJ1-1): GAGVSQSPRYKVAKRGQDVALRCDPISGHVSLFWYQQALGQGPEFLTYFQNEAQLDKSGLPSDRFFAERPEGSVSTLKIQRTQQEDSAVYLCASSLEGTKPEAFFGQGTRLTVV.

This rearrangement joins TRBV10-3 to TRBJ1-1; possible D gene TRBD1, 5 bases. Trimming removed 6 bases at V and 2 bases at J, with 16 bases between. Germline loops: CDR1 ENHRY, CDR2 SYGVKD. The CDR3 loop spans 15 amino acids. The CDR3 protein is CAIRFFGGENTEAFF. CDR3 sequence (DNA): TGTGCCATCAGATTTTTTGGGGGTGAAAACACTGAAGCTTTCTTT.

This chain uses TRBV19 with TRBJ1-2, with 9 bases matching TRBD1. The ends lost 6 bases at V and 7 bases at J; junction bases unmatched: 6. Germline V gene data show CDR1 as LNHDA and CDR2 as SQIVND (reference sequence). This CDR3 has 13 residues. CDR3 coding DNA: TGTGCCAGTAGCACAGGGGGCGCTGGTGGCTACACCTTC. This codes for CASSTGGAGGYTF.

The chain links TRBV7-2 to TRBJ1-2; tentatively, D is TRBD1 (5 bases). Germline lookup yields CDR1 SGHTA and CDR2 FQGNSA. CDR3 length equals 15 residues. The V end was cut by 3 bases, the J end by 5 bases, with 16 bases between. The CDR3 loop reads CASSFGSGGIYGYTF. In nucleotides, the CDR3 is TGTGCCAGCAGCTTCGGGTCCGGGGGAATTTATGGCTACACCTTC.

This clone was detected once. V and J are TRBV21-1 and TRBJ2-6; TRBD1, as called in the table, went unchecked against the DNA. TRBV21-1 is shown as a pseudogene. CDR3 length equals 13 residues. The CDR3 protein is CATKGPGANVLTF. CDR3 nucleotide sequence: TGTGCCACGAAGGGGCCTGGGGCCAACGTCCTGACTTTC.

As DNA, the CDR3 is TGTGCCAGCAGTGAAATTGGCCGATCTAACTATGGCTACACCTTC. It codes for CASSEIGRSNYGYTF. This chain connects TRBV6-1 to TRBJ1-2, with D hard to call. This CDR3 spans 15 amino acids. CDR1 MNHNS and CDR2 SASEGT come from the germline V gene. Deletions cut 2 bases from V and 0 bases from J, with 10 bases between.

Turning to this clone: The sample has other DNA sequences that encode this CDR3 too. The chain is built from TRBV7-8 and TRBJ2-1; D not certain. The germline V gene encodes CDR1 SGHVS and CDR2 FQNEAQ. The V end lost 1 base, the J end lost 7 bases, and 2 bases lay between the germline ends. This CDR3 spans 11 amino acids. In DNA, the CDR3 is TGTGCCAGCAGCTTAGGGAATGAGCAGTTCTTC. This gives the protein CASSLGNEQFF.

The sample holds one count of this clone. The chain employs TRBV19 and TRBJ2-1; possible D gene TRBD1, 6 bases. The CDR3 has 15 amino acids. V lost 0 bases and J 7 bases, leaving 13 bases between the germline ends. Germline loops: CDR1 LNHDA, CDR2 SQIVND (reference sequence). CDR3 nucleotides: TGTGCCAGTAGTATAGAGGGGGCAAGAGGGAATGAGCAGTTCTTC. This translates into CASSIEGARGNEQFF.

The rearrangement uses TRBV6-5 and TRBJ1-5; D is ambiguous. The germline gives CDR1 MNHEY, CDR2 SVGAGI. The length of the CDR3 is 14 residues. The germline V and J ends were trimmed by 10 bases and 0 bases, with 13 bases remaining between them. CDR3 DNA sequence: TGTGCCAACACCACTTCGCATAGCAATCAGCCCCAGCATTTT. Its protein is CANTTSHSNQPQHF.

In regard to this clone: Other nucleotide sequences in the sample specify the same CDR3. The rearrangement uses TRBV5-1 and TRBJ2-7, with 9 bases lining up with TRBD1. The ends lost 0 bases at V and 3 bases at J; junction bases unmatched: 4. Germline V gene sequence: CDR1 SGHRS, CDR2 YFSETQ. There are 15 residues in the CDR3. The CDR3 DNA reads TGCGCCAGCAGCTTGGTGCCGGGACAGGGCTACGAGCAGTACTTC. Residues: CASSLVPGQGYEQYF. Combining the CDR3 with reference TRBV5-1 and TRBJ2-7 gives the whole variable domain KAGVTQTPRYLIKTRGQQVTLSCSPISGHRSVSWYQQTPGQGLQFLFEYFSETQRNKGNFPGRFSGRQFSNSRSEMNVSTLELGDSALYLCASSLVPGQGYEQYFGPGTRLTVT.

The chain carries TRBV7-3 and TRBJ2-1, with 7 bases identical to TRBD2. Germline CDR1 reads SGHTA; CDR2 reads FQGTGA. CDR3 length: 16 residues. Trimming took 4 bases from V and 6 from J; bases not matched to a gene: 12. CDR3 sequence: CASSSGPAGIGNEQFF. CDR3 DNA sequence: TGTGCCAGCAGCTCAGGGCCAGCGGGGATTGGCAATGAGCAGTTCTTC. Full variable domain (outside the CDR3, taken from reference TRBV7-3 and TRBJ2-1): GAGVSQTPSNKVTEKGKYVELRCDPISGHTALYWYRQSLGQGPEFLIYFQGTGAADDSGLPNDRFFAVRPEGSVSTLKIQRTERGDSAVYLCASSSGPAGIGNEQFFGPGTRLTVL.

The V and J genes are TRBV5-4 and TRBJ2-2; D not resolved. The CDR3 is 14 residues long. Germline V gene data show CDR1 as SGHNT and CDR2 as YYREEE (reference sequence). V lost 3 bases and J lost 7, with 13 bases in between. CDR3 nucleotides: TGTGCCAGCAGCTCCGTCGGTCCCGGCGGGGAGCTGTTTTTT. Encoded protein: CASSSVGPGGELFF.

To note about this clone: In the same sample, other DNA sequences code for this CDR3. The chain uses TRBV6-1 and TRBJ1-5; 10 bases agree with TRBD1. The CDR3 runs to 14 residues. Losses at the gene ends were 4 bases for V and 7 bases for J; bases not matched to a gene: 4. Germline CDR1 reads MNHNS; CDR2 reads SASEGT. The CDR3 spells CASSGQGAGQPQHF. Here the CDR3 DNA reads TGTGCCAGCAGTGGACAGGGGGCAGGCCAGCCCCAGCATTTT.

The chain recombines TRBV7-6 with TRBJ1-4, with unresolved D. The CDR3 extends over 12 amino acids. V was clipped by 2 bases and J by 3 bases, with 1 base between them. Germline assignment: CDR1 SGHVS and CDR2 FNYEAQ. The CDR3 here is CASSLPNEKLFF. Written as DNA, the CDR3 is TGTGCCAGCAGCTTACCTAATGAAAAACTGTTTTTT.

The chain's CDR3 is CASQGTGLYEQYF. The CDR3 DNA sequence: TGTGCCAGCCAGGGGACAGGGCTGTACGAGCAGTACTTC. The chain combines TRBV18 with TRBJ2-7; 9 positions match TRBD1. Germline loops: CDR1 KGHSH, CDR2 LQKENI. The CDR3 covers 13 residues. V dropped 8 bases and J dropped 4; count of bases not matched to a gene: 6.

This chain joins TRBV27 and TRBJ1-6; D possibly corresponds to TRBD1 (6 bases). V was pared by 5 bases and J by 7 bases, with 12 bases between. The CDR3 totals 14 residues. Germline CDR1 MNHEY, CDR2 SMNVEV (reference sequence). DNA of the CDR3: TGTGCCAGCAGTCGGACAGTCGGAAATTCACCCCTCCACTTT. It encodes CASSRTVGNSPLHF.

This clone was counted a single time. The chain links TRBV7-8 to TRBJ2-5; a possible D gene is TRBD1 (6 bases). The closer fit of TRBJ2-7 to the DNA end suggests the J call may be wrong. The CDR3 contains 15 residues. Germline V gene lookup returns CDR1 SGHVS and CDR2 FQNEAQ. The CDR3 reads CASSPDSSHSSEQYF. The CDR3, as DNA: TGTGCCAGCAGCCCGGACAGCAGCCACTCATCCGAGCAGTACTTC.

The genes are TRBV10-3 and TRBJ2-1; 13 positions match TRBD2. The CDR3 runs 14 residues. The junction had 4 bases not matched to a gene; V was cut back by 7 bases and J by 7 bases. The germline V gene encodes CDR1 ENHRY and CDR2 SYGVKD. In DNA form, the CDR3 reads TGTGCCATCACCAAGGGACTAGCGGGGAATGAGCAGTTCTTC. Its protein product is CAITKGLAGNEQFF.

Concerning this clone itself: The same CDR3 arises from other DNA sequences in this sample as well. V gene TRBV9 combines with J gene TRBJ2-2; 7 positions agree with TRBD1. From germline, CDR1 is SGDLS and CDR2 YYNGEE. Trimming removed 0 bases from V and 1 base from J; junction bases left unmatched: 3. CDR3 length: 16 amino acids. CDR3 bases: TGTGCCAGCAGCGTAGTAGGGACAGTGAACACCGGGGAGCTGTTTTTT. This gives the protein CASSVVGTVNTGELFF. Full variable domain (missing parts from reference TRBV9 and TRBJ2-2): DSGVTQTPKHLITATGQRVTLRCSPRSGDLSVYWYQQSLDQGLQFLIQYYNGEERAKGNILERFSAQQFPDLHSELNLSSLELGDSALYFCASSVVGTVNTGELFFGEGSRLTVL.

CDR3 loop: CASSAAGRGSETQYF. The CDR3 nucleotides are TGTGCCAGCAGTGCGGCGGGGAGGGGGAGCGAGACCCAGTACTTC. The chain employs TRBV5-4 and TRBJ2-5, with D possibly being TRBD2 (7 bases). This CDR3 region has 15 residues. V was clipped by 5 bases and J by 5 bases, with 19 bases between them. The germline V gene encodes CDR1 SGHNT and CDR2 YYREEE (reference sequence).

V and J are TRBV7-3 and TRBJ2-1, with D possibly TRBD1 on 5 matching bases. V lost 5 bases and J 6 bases, leaving 14 bases between the germline ends. The CDR3 runs to 14 residues. CDR1 is SGHTA and CDR2 is FQGTGA in the germline V gene. The CDR3 spells CASSPNGAGNEQFF. DNA of the CDR3: TGTGCCAGCAGCCCTAATGGGGCCGGCAATGAGCAGTTCTTC.

This clone came up once. The V gene is TRBV2, the J gene TRBJ2-2; D unclear. The CDR3 consists of 14 residues. Trimming took 3 bases from V and 4 from J, leaving 9 bases between them. Germline CDR1 is SNHLY and CDR2 is FYNNEI. The CDR3 region has the DNA TGTGCCAGCAGTGATCCTTGGGGCACCGGGGAGCTGTTTTTT. It encodes CASSDPWGTGELFF.

As to this clone: The sample has other DNA sequences that encode this CDR3 too. The chain combines TRBV5-1 with TRBJ2-2, with 7 bases lining up with TRBD1. CDR3 length: 14 amino acids. Trimming took 0 bases from V and 6 from J; bases not matched to a gene: 2. Germline loops: CDR1 SGHRS, CDR2 YFSETQ. CDR3 protein: CASSLGQGAGELFF. The CDR3 nucleotides read TGCGCCAGCAGCTTGGGGCAGGGGGCCGGGGAGCTGTTTTTT. The full variable domain, its missing parts supplied by reference TRBV5-1 and TRBJ2-2, is KAGVTQTPRYLIKTRGQQVTLSCSPISGHRSVSWYQQTPGQGLQFLFEYFSETQRNKGNFPGRFSGRQFSNSRSEMNVSTLELGDSALYLCASSLGQGAGELFFGEGSRLTVL.

Comment on this clone: This sample includes further DNA sequences coding for the same CDR3. The CDR3 loop reads CASSVGLAGGEETQYF. The CDR3 DNA is TGTGCCAGCAGCGTAGGCCTAGCGGGAGGGGAGGAGACCCAGTACTTC. This chain joins TRBV9 and TRBJ2-5, with TRBD2 matching over 12 bases. Trimming removed 0 bases from V and 5 bases from J; junction bases left unmatched: 5. From germline, CDR1 is SGDLS and CDR2 YYNGEE. This CDR3 has 16 residues.

This chain uses TRBV27 with TRBJ2-1, with TRBD2 identical over 8 bases. Trimming took 3 bases from V and 9 from J; bases not matched to a gene: 10. Germline CDR1 and CDR2: MNHEY and SMNVEV (reference sequence). This CDR3 region has 15 residues. The CDR3 loop reads CASSFLPAGGVEQFF. The CDR3 DNA reads TGTGCCAGCAGTTTTTTACCCGCGGGAGGAGTTGAGCAGTTCTTC.

This chain's CDR3 is CASSDGHSTGELFF. CDR3 sequence (DNA): TGTGCCAGCAGTGATGGACATTCCACCGGGGAGCTGTTTTTT. The chain uses TRBV6-1 and TRBJ2-2; maybe TRBD1 (5 bases). Per germline, CDR1 MNHNS and CDR2 SASEGT. Between the trimmed V and J ends, which lost 3 bases and 4 bases, there was a span of 9 bases. The CDR3 length is 14 residues.

J is TRBJ2-3 and V is TRBV6-1; D gene uncertain. Germline V lookup: CDR1 MNHNS, CDR2 SASEGT. With 7 bases removed from V and 3 bases from J, the gap between germline ends came to 11 bases. CDR3 size: 13 residues. CDR3 loop: CASNWIRTDTQYF. The CDR3 DNA reads as TGTGCCAGCAATTGGATCAGAACAGATACGCAGTATTTT.

V usage is TRBV11-3 and J usage is TRBJ2-2; 8 nucleotides line up with TRBD2. The V gene's germline CDR1 is SGHNT and CDR2 YENEEA. The ends lost 0 bases at V and 5 bases at J; junction bases unmatched: 8. There are 17 residues in the CDR3. The CDR3 protein is CASSLDRPGGITGELFF. CDR3 nucleotide sequence: TGTGCCAGCAGCTTAGATCGTCCGGGAGGGATAACCGGGGAGCTGTTTTTT.

CDR3 sequence: CASSPGTGGLVSNQPQHF. DNA of the CDR3: TGTGCCAGCAGCCCCGGGACAGGGGGCCTGGTGAGCAATCAGCCCCAGCATTTT. The chain combines TRBV2 with TRBJ1-5, with 12 bases that match TRBD1. In germline, CDR1 is SNHLY, CDR2 FYNNEI. V shed 6 bases, J shed 1 base, and the junction held 10 bases outside the gene matches. This CDR3 has 18 amino acids. The complete variable domain, with remaining parts taken from reference TRBV2 and TRBJ1-5, reads EPEVTQTPSHQVTQMGQEVILRCVPISNHLYFYWYRQILGQKVEFLVSFYNNEISEKSEIFDDQFSVERPDGSNFTLKIRSTKLEDSAMYFCASSPGTGGLVSNQPQHFGDGTRLSIL.

V usage is TRBV19 and J usage is TRBJ1-6, with D unresolved. This CDR3 has 15 residues. Germline CDR1 LNHDA, CDR2 SQIVND (reference sequence). Trimming took 2 bases from V and 0 from J, leaving 5 bases between them. The CDR3 loop is CASSIQDSYNSPLHF. The CDR3 nucleotides read TGTGCCAGTAGTATACAGGACTCCTATAATTCACCCCTCCACTTT.